This TCR beta chain was sequenced for a study of shared clonotypes between healthy human individuals. Points from the study as a whole: An expected dependence of interdonor clonotype sharing on sequencing depth was noted.

Only in-frame clones appear in the TCRdb table, and some are missing; sequencing was by immunoSEQ multiplex PCR. The sample holds 1.5 million to 2.5 million clones, approximately 94% seen once. To note about this clone: What it binds is not known.

CD45RO-negative CD8 cells positively selected for CCR7 made up the naive population, which excluded terminally differentiated effector memory CD45RA+ cells. Germline values: CDR1 PRHDT, CDR2 FYEKMQ (reference sequence). Trimming removed 5 bases from V and 5 bases from J; junction bases left unmatched: 9. The CDR3 extends over 16 amino acids. This chain links TRBV13 with TRBJ2-5, with 12 bases lining up with TRBD2. The source of this sequence is a man between 18 and 35 years old in good health. The sequenced sample consisted of naive CD8+ T cells sorted from blood. CDR3 amino acids: CASSLRLAGEEETQYF. The DNA for the CDR3 is TGTGCCAGCAGCCTCCGACTAGCGGGAGAAGAGGAGACCCAGTACTTC.